The 27 T cell receptor beta chains below all came from one sample that was sequenced in a study of blood T cells in healthy people across ages. A second PCR of roughly 6 to 12 cycles used a sample-barcoded 5' primer and a J-beta primer mix. MiXCR was run by TCRdb on the 5' RACE reads, yielding one entry per CDR3 protein. Of some 920,000 distinct CDR3 sequences listed, roughly 51% were seen once; the top ten hold over 20%. The material sequenced was blood. The receptors here all came from an older woman in good health.

This clonotype was recorded once. The chain employs TRBV4-3 and TRBJ2-3; the D gene is possibly TRBD2 (5 bases). V lost 0 bases to trimming and J lost 3 bases, with 16 bases between them. CDR1 and CDR2 from the germline V gene are LGHNA and YSLEER. The CDR3 is 17 amino acids. CDR3 loop: CASSQDLRVGVTDTQYF. In nucleotides, the CDR3 is TGCGCCAGCAGCCAAGATTTGAGAGTGGGAGTGACAGATACGCAGTATTTT.

This clonotype was observed a few times. J is TRBJ2-3 and V is TRBV5-1; TRBD1 agrees at 9 bases. V lost 4 bases, J lost 3 bases, and 6 bases stayed unmatched. This CDR3 is 15 amino acids long. Germline loops: CDR1 SGHRS, CDR2 YFSETQ. The CDR3 DNA follows: TGCGCCAGCAGCATAGGACAGGGGTGGACAGATACGCAGTATTTT. Its protein product is CASSIGQGWTDTQYF. The full variable domain, completed using reference TRBV5-1 and TRBJ2-3, is KAGVTQTPRYLIKTRGQQVTLSCSPISGHRSVSWYQQTPGQGLQFLFEYFSETQRNKGNFPGRFSGRQFSNSRSEMNVSTLELGDSALYLCASSIGQGWTDTQYFGPGTRLTVL.

This clonotype has only a few counts. The V call is TRBV3-1, the J call TRBJ2-3; a weak D match, TRBD1 (6 bases). The CDR3 sequence is 15 residues long. The germline V gene encodes CDR1 LGHDT and CDR2 YNNKEL (reference sequence). Trimming removed 2 bases at V and 0 bases at J, with 9 bases between. For the CDR3, the DNA is TGTGCCAGCAGCCAATACAGGGTTAGCACAGATACGCAGTATTTT. This codes for CASSQYRVSTDTQYF.

The V call is TRBV7-2, the J call TRBJ1-2; perhaps TRBD1 as D (5 bases). The CDR3 has 14 amino acids. Germline V gene data show CDR1 as SGHTA and CDR2 as FQGNSA. V was pared by 4 bases and J by 4 bases, with 13 bases between. The CDR3 bases are TGTGCCAGCAGCTGGCAGGGAGACATCTATGGCTACACCTTC. Residues: CASSWQGDIYGYTF.

This clonotype was seen a handful of times. The chain carries TRBV3-1 and TRBJ2-1, with 10 nucleotides matching TRBD2. Trimming took 0 bases from V and 8 from J; bases not matched to a gene: 7. This CDR3 has 16 amino acids. CDR1 is LGHDT, CDR2 YNNKEL, per germline (reference sequence). CDR3 sequence: CASSQEAASGSDEQFF. CDR3 sequence (DNA): TGTGCCAGCAGCCAAGAAGCAGCTAGCGGGAGCGATGAGCAGTTCTTC.

The chain has TRBV11-2 and TRBJ2-4; D may be TRBD1 (6 bases). Looked up from germline, CDR1 is SGHAT and CDR2 is FQNNGV. This CDR3 region has 15 residues. The V end lost 2 bases, the J end lost 13 bases, and 21 bases lay between the germline ends. This chain's CDR3 is CASSLTGWSSYGQYF. CDR3 sequence (DNA): TGTGCCAGCAGCTTAACAGGGTGGAGCTCCTACGGGCAGTACTTC.

As regards this clonotype: At one end, the junction sequence differs from germline, possibly due to a read error. The chain joins TRBV7-2 to TRBJ1-2; D may be TRBD1 (5 bases). There are 13 residues in the CDR3. Per germline, CDR1 SGHTA and CDR2 FQGNSA. CDR3 DNA: TGTGCCAGCAGCTTCGCCAGGGACTACGGCTACACCTTC. This encodes CASSFARDYGYTF.

This clonotype occurred a few times. The gene calls are TRBV5-1 and TRBJ2-7, with a possible D match to TRBD2 (6 bases). CDR3 length equals 16 residues. Germline V lookup: CDR1 SGHRS, CDR2 YFSETQ. With 5 bases removed from V and 3 bases from J, the gap between germline ends came to 21 bases. The CDR3 nucleotides read TGCGCCAGCAGAGGACCTCGAGCGGGCTTACTCTACGAGCAGTACTTC. This codes for CASRGPRAGLLYEQYF.

The table lists this clonotype with a few counts. This rearrangement joins TRBV20-1 to TRBJ2-1; D gene unclear. V was shortened by 6 bases and J by 6 bases, with 21 bases between the two germline ends. Germline-derived CDR1 and CDR2 are DFQATT and SNEGSKA (reference sequence). This CDR3 region has 15 residues. DNA of the CDR3: TGCAGTGCCCCCGCGATAGACGGGTCCCGCAATGAGCAGTTCTTC. This gives the protein CSAPAIDGSRNEQFF.

The chain carries TRBV28 and TRBJ2-1; unclear D gene. The length of the CDR3 is 14 residues. Trimming took off 5 bases at V and 3 bases at J, with 11 bases between the two ends. Germline-derived CDR1 and CDR2 are MDHEN and SYDVKM. CDR3 sequence reads: CASSLSLLYNEQFF. Written as DNA, the CDR3 is TGTGCCAGCAGTCTATCACTGCTCTACAATGAGCAGTTCTTC. Using reference TRBV28 and TRBJ2-1 for the parts outside the CDR3, the full variable domain is DVKVTQSSRYLVKRTGEKVFLECVQDMDHENMFWYRQDPGLGLRLIYFSYDVKMKEKGDIPEGYSVSREKKERFSLILESASTNQTSMYLCASSLSLLYNEQFFGPGTRLTVL.

The chain combines TRBV15 with TRBJ2-1, with D perhaps matching TRBD1 (6 bases). The CDR3 extends over 16 amino acids. Between the trimmed V and J ends, which lost 1 base and 5 bases, there was a span of 15 bases. The germline CDR1 and CDR2 sequences are LNHNV and YYDKDF (reference sequence). The chain's CDR3 is CATSRGSGTPNNEQFF. CDR3 DNA sequence: TGTGCCACCAGCAGAGGCTCCGGGACACCGAACAATGAGCAGTTCTTC.

A few counts support this clonotype. The J gene is TRBJ2-6, the V gene TRBV3-1; D tentatively reads TRBD1 or TRBD2 (5 bases each). V gave up 3 bases and J gave up 1 base, with 13 bases separating them. Germline V gives CDR1 LGHDT, CDR2 YNNKEL (reference sequence). This CDR3 comprises 17 residues. CDR3 DNA sequence: TGTGCCAGCAGCCAGAAGGGGAGAGAATCTGGGGCCAACGTCCTGACTTTC. Translating it yields CASSQKGRESGANVLTF.

The chain is built from TRBV29-1 and TRBJ2-7; 7 positions agree with TRBD1. The CDR3 totals 14 residues. J was trimmed by 2 bases and V by 2 bases; bases with no gene match: 6. Germline loops: CDR1 SQVTM, CDR2 ANQGSEA. The CDR3 protein is CSVEKSGTAYEQYF. The CDR3 DNA reads as TGCAGCGTTGAAAAATCCGGGACAGCCTACGAGCAGTACTTC.

This clonotype was recorded once. The J gene is TRBJ1-2, the V gene TRBV12-3 or TRBV12-4, with TRBD1 as a possible D gene (5 bases). Trimming removed 5 bases at V and 4 bases at J, with 11 bases between. This CDR3 has 13 amino acids. The CDR3: CASSQDTAYGYTF. Here the CDR3 DNA reads TGTGCCAGCAGTCAGGACACGGCCTATGGCTACACCTTC.

The V gene is TRBV28, the J gene TRBJ2-1, with D uncertain. Trimming pared 9 bases from V and 10 bases from J, leaving 13 bases between. The CDR3 length is 11 residues. Germline V gene sequence: CDR1 MDHEN, CDR2 SYDVKM. In nucleotides, the CDR3 is TGTGCCAGTTATGTCCCTCCCGAGCAGTTCTTC. Translating gives CASYVPPEQFF.

This clonotype has just a few counts. The J gene is TRBJ2-3, the V gene TRBV20-1, with 8 positions matching TRBD2. CDR1 and CDR2 from the germline V gene are DFQATT and SNEGSKA (reference sequence). This CDR3 has 14 amino acids. V was pared by 3 bases and J by 5 bases, with 7 bases of the junction left unmatched. The CDR3 bases are TGCAGTGCTAGCTCAGCGGGAGAGATAGATACGCAGTATTTT. Amino acids: CSASSAGEIDTQYF.

There are a few counts of this clonotype. The gene calls are TRBV4-3 and TRBJ2-5; 9 positions match TRBD2. The J segment lost 13 bases and the V segment lost 1 base, leaving 7 bases of the junction unmatched. The CDR3 totals 13 residues. CDR1 is LGHNA and CDR2 is YSLEER in the germline V gene. In DNA form, the CDR3 reads TGCGCCAGCAGCCAAGGTCTGACTAGCGGACCGTACTTC. This translates into CASSQGLTSGPYF.

This rearrangement joins TRBV4-1 to TRBJ2-7; D remains unclear. The closer fit of TRBJ2-5 to the DNA end suggests the J call may be wrong. The CDR3 totals 13 residues. Germline V CDR1 and CDR2: MGHRA, YSYEKL. The CDR3 reads CASSPLGPKTQYF. The CDR3 DNA reads as TGCGCCAGCAGCCCCTTAGGTCCAAAGACCCAGTACTTC.

Worth noting for this clonotype: The missing conserved phenylalanine or tryptophan at the end of this CDR3 makes a read error likely. V and J are TRBV9 and TRBJ2-1; weak D call: TRBD2 (7 bases). The CDR3 loop spans 18 amino acids. Germline V gene data show CDR1 as SGDLS and CDR2 as YYNGEE. The CDR3 here is CASSLLGGEASSDNEQFL. The CDR3 region has the DNA TGTGCCAGCAGCCTCCTAGGGGGGGAGGCTAGCTCCGACAATGAGCAGTTCTTA.

V is TRBV24-1 and J is TRBJ2-3; D uncertain. The ends were cut back, 0 bases at V and 7 bases at J, with 7 bases in the middle. This CDR3 comprises 13 residues. CDR1 and CDR2 (germline): KGHDR, SFDVKD. CDR3 protein: CATSDLGRHTQYF. DNA for the CDR3: TGTGCCACCAGTGATTTGGGACGGCATACGCAGTATTTT.

CDR3 region: CASSYGTQGYTF. CDR3 bases: TGTGCCAGCAGTTATGGGACACAGGGCTACACCTTC. This sequence joins TRBV12-3 or TRBV12-4 and TRBJ1-2, with D possibly TRBD1 on 6 matching bases. CDR3 length: 12 residues. Trimming removed 4 bases from V and 8 bases from J, with 11 bases in between.

This clonotype was detected many times. The rearrangement joins TRBV6-5 to TRBJ2-7; D unclear. This CDR3 is built from 11 residues. CDR1 is MNHEY, CDR2 SVGAGI, per germline. V was cut by 1 base and J by 5 bases, with 3 bases left in between. CDR3 bases: TGTGCCAGCAGTTACTTAGACGAGCAGTACTTC. Encoded protein: CASSYLDEQYF.

The chain couples TRBV2 to TRBJ2-1; no clear D. Germline lookup yields CDR1 SNHLY and CDR2 FYNNEI. The CDR3 extends over 11 amino acids. Trimming removed 8 bases from V and 7 bases from J, with 9 bases in between. In DNA form, the CDR3 reads TGTGCCAGCCTTAAATGGAATGAGCAGTTCTTC. This gives the protein CASLKWNEQFF.

This clonotype was observed a few times. The V call is TRBV20-1, the J call TRBJ2-5; 12 nucleotides line up with TRBD2. The tail of the sequence fits TRBJ2-4 better, so the J call may be wrong. The length of the CDR3 is 15 residues. In germline, CDR1 is DFQATT, CDR2 SNEGSKA (reference sequence). CDR3 in amino acids: CSARVLAGGPYIQYF. Here the CDR3 DNA reads TGCAGTGCTAGGGTCCTAGCGGGAGGGCCGTACATTCAGTACTTC.

This clonotype was seen only a few times. This chain links TRBV7-2 with TRBJ2-5; D might be TRBD1 (6 bases). The CDR3 runs to 17 residues. Germline lookup yields CDR1 SGHTA and CDR2 FQGNSA. Trimming stripped 5 bases from V and 0 bases from J, with 19 bases between. CDR3 DNA sequence: TGTGCCAGCAGCCGACCTGGGACAAGAACGTACCAAGAGACCCAGTACTTC. It specifies CASSRPGTRTYQETQYF. Using reference TRBV7-2 and TRBJ2-5 for the parts outside the CDR3, the full variable domain is GAGVSQSPSNKVTEKGKDVELRCDPISGHTALYWYRQSLGQGLEFLIYFQGNSAPDKSGLPSDRFSAERTGGSVSTLTIQRTQQEDSAVYLCASSRPGTRTYQETQYFGPGTRLLVL.

This clonotype was seen many times. CDR3 DNA sequence: TGCAGCGCAACCCGCGGACAGGGTCAAGAGACCCAGTACTTC. Translating it yields CSATRGQGQETQYF. The chain has TRBV29-1 and TRBJ2-5, with 8 bases identical to TRBD1. There are 14 residues in the CDR3. The V segment lost 7 bases and the J segment 2 bases; nucleotides outside the gene matches: 9. CDR1 and CDR2 from the germline V gene are SQVTM and ANQGSEA.

The J gene is TRBJ2-3, the V gene TRBV28, with D maybe TRBD1 (5 bases). CDR3 length: 12 residues. Germline CDR1 is MDHEN and CDR2 is SYDVKM. Between the trimmed V and J ends, which lost 3 bases and 7 bases, there was a span of 8 bases. CDR3 sequence: CASSLGHNTQYF. The DNA for the CDR3 is TGTGCCAGCAGTTTGGGGCATAATACGCAGTATTTT. The variable domain in full, completed from reference TRBV28 and TRBJ2-3, reads DVKVTQSSRYLVKRTGEKVFLECVQDMDHENMFWYRQDPGLGLRLIYFSYDVKMKEKGDIPEGYSVSREKKERFSLILESASTNQTSMYLCASSLGHNTQYFGPGTRLTVL.